This T cell receptor beta chain was recovered during a study of cytomegalovirus exposure and HLA in healthy donors. Primers included in the PCR were 60 Vbeta and 13 Jbeta primers. The assay was immunoSEQ multiplex PCR, and TCRdb's table has in-frame clones only and misses some. In the table there are around 130,000 clones, around 83% of which are singletons. CDR3 length equals 15 residues. Germline V gene lookup returns CDR1 SGHAT and CDR2 FQNNGV. The V and J ends lost 2 bases and 0 bases respectively, with 11 bases between them. Sample: PBMCs. This receptor was obtained from a girl aged 2 to 10 in good health and CMV-seronegative. The V gene is TRBV11-2, the J gene TRBJ2-7; tentatively, D is TRBD2 (6 bases). CDR3 sequence: CASSLWRDASYEQYF. The CDR3 DNA sequence: TGTGCCAGCAGCTTATGGCGGGACGCCTCCTACGAGCAGTACTTC.